This TCR beta chain was recovered during a study of T-cell reconstitution after alpha-beta-depleted transplantation in children. Preparation of the TCRbeta library was carried out with unique molecular identifiers. Each CDR3 protein gets one entry after TCRdb re-called the PCR reads with MiXCR. In the table there are about 610,000 distinct CDR3 sequences, about 10% of which are singletons. Sequenced material: PBMCs from the stem cell graft donor, taken from the stem cell graft. The clonotype comes from a human donor who donated a stem cell graft to a child with acute myeloid leukemia.

CDR3 sequence: CASSRPSTGELFF. CDR3 sequence (DNA): TGTGCCAGCTCACGTCCATCCACCGGGGAGCTGTTTTTT. This chain joins TRBV18 and TRBJ2-2; D is uncertain. Germline CDR1 and CDR2: KGHSH and LQKENI. This CDR3 is built from 13 residues. The V and J ends lost 4 bases and 4 bases respectively, with 7 bases between them.